This T cell receptor beta chain was recorded in a study of blood T cell repertoires in COVID-19. The wider study: COVID-19 samples from acute and convalescent phases originated in the United States, Italy and Spain.

Data came from immunoSEQ multiplex PCR; TCRdb stores just in-frame clones and leaves some out. The sample has hundreds of thousands of clones, roughly 85% seen once. Study members were between about 18 and 89 years old and lived in roughly 24 US regions. This CDR3 is 14 amino acids long. Germline CDR1 reads LNHDA; CDR2 reads SQIVND (reference sequence). Trimming at V came to 4 bases and at J to 2 bases, leaving 4 bases not matched to a gene. The chain recombines TRBV19 with TRBJ2-5, with 7 bases fitting TRBD1. Sequenced input: PBMCs or T cells enriched from blood (not recorded which). The receptor was derived from a woman aged 45-65 years with acute COVID-19. CDR3 region: CASSRGQAQETQYF. The CDR3, as DNA: TGTGCCAGTAGTAGAGGACAGGCACAAGAGACCCAGTACTTC.